The sequence of this T cell receptor beta chain was determined in a study of cytomegalovirus exposure and HLA in healthy donors. Study-level findings and limits: A few CMV-associated chains proved CMV antigen-specific in vitro.

As for this clone: Its antigen is undetermined.

Vbeta (60) and Jbeta (13) primers were used in the PCR. Measured with immunoSEQ multiplex PCR; TCRdb has only the in-frame clones, and not every one. Altogether around 120,000 clones are present, about four fifths being singletons, with the ten largest covering approximately 2%. J lost 0 bases, V lost 5 bases, and 4 bases had no gene match. Germline assignment: CDR1 SGHNT and CDR2 YENEEA. The CDR3 runs to 15 residues. The chain couples TRBV11-3 to TRBJ2-4; 7 bases are shared with TRBD2. Sequencing input: PBMCs. This TCR derives from a man aged 18 to 30 in good health and CMV-seronegative. DNA of the CDR3: TGTGCCAGCAGCCCCGGCGGGGGAGCCAAAAACATTCAGTACTTC. It is translated as CASSPGGGAKNIQYF.